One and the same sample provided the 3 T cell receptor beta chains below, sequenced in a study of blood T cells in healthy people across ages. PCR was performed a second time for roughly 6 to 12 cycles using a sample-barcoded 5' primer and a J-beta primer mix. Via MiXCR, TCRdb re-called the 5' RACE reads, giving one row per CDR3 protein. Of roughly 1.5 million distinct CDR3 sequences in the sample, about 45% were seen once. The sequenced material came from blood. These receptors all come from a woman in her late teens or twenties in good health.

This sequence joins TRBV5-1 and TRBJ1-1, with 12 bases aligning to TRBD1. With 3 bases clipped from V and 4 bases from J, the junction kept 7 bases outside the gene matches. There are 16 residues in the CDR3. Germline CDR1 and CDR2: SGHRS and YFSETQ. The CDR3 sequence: CASSSGTGGVGTEAFF. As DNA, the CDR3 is TGCGCCAGCAGCTCCGGGACAGGGGGCGTAGGCACTGAAGCTTTCTTT.

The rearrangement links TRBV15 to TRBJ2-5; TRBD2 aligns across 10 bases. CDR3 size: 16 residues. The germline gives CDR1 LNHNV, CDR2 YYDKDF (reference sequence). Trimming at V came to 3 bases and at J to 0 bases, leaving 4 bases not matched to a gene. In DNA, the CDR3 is TGTGCCACCAGCAGTGGACTAGCGGCCTACCAAGAGACCCAGTACTTC. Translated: CATSSGLAAYQETQYF.

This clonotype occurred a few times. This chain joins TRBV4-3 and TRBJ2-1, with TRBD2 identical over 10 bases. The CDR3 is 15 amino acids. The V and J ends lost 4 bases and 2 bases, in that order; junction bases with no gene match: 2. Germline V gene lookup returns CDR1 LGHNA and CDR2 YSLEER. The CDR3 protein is CASSPGLATYNEQFF. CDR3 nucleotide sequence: TGCGCCAGCAGCCCGGGACTAGCGACCTACAATGAGCAGTTCTTC.